This T cell receptor beta chain was found in a study of cytomegalovirus exposure and HLA in healthy donors. The germline gives CDR1 SGHNT, CDR2 YYREEE (reference sequence). J was trimmed by 6 bases and V by 2 bases; bases with no gene match: 1. The CDR3 runs to 14 residues. The PCR contained 60 Vbeta and 13 Jbeta primers. Some clones are missing from TCRdb's copy, which holds only in-frame ones; the method was immunoSEQ multiplex PCR. The table records 150,000 to 200,000 clones, around 75% of them present only once. Input material: PBMCs. The clonotype comes from a woman aged 45-65 years in good health and CMV-seronegative. J is TRBJ1-4 and V is TRBV5-4; 10 nucleotides agree with TRBD1. The CDR3 coding sequence is TGTGCCAGCAGCTTTGACAGGGGGCATGAAAAACTGTTTTTT. It yields the protein CASSFDRGHEKLFF. Drawing the rest from reference TRBV5-4 and TRBJ1-4, the complete variable domain is ETGVTQSPTHLIKTRGQQVTLRCSSQSGHNTVSWYQQALGQGPQFIFQYYREEENGRGNFPPRFSGLQFPNYSSELNVNALELDDSALYLCASSFDRGHEKLFFGSGTQLSVL.